This TCR beta chain came from a study of T cell changes during pregnancy in multiple sclerosis. The protocol was immunoSEQ multiplex PCR, while the TCRdb copy is restricted to in-frame clones and leaves out a portion. The table shows around 57,000 clones, with 80% to 95% occurring only once. The CDR3 spans 16 residues. Germline CDR1 PRHDT, CDR2 FYEKMQ (reference sequence). J was trimmed by 5 bases and V by 6 bases; bases with no gene match: 12. The chain carries TRBV13 and TRBJ2-2; 7 nucleotides agree with TRBD2. The sequence came from a female donor in good health, enrolled as a control in a pregnancy study. Sequencing used peripheral blood, obtained in the third trimester of pregnancy. The CDR3 DNA is TGTGCCAGCAGTGAAGCCCAGCGGGGTCCGACCGGGGAGCTGTTTTTT. Residues: CASSEAQRGPTGELFF.